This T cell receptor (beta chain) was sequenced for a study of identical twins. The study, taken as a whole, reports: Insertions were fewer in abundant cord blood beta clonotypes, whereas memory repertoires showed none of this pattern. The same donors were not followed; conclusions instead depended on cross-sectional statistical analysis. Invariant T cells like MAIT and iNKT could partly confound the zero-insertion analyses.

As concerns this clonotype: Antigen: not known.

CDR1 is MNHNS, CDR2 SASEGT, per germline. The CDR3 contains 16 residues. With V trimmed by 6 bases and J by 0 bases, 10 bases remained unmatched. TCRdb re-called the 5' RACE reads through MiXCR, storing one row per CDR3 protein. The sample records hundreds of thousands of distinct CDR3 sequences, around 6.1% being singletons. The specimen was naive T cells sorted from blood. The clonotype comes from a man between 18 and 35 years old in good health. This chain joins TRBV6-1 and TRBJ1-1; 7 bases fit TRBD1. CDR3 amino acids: CASRRLGDSMNTEAFF. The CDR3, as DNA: TGTGCCAGCAGACGCCTAGGGGACAGCATGAACACTGAAGCTTTCTTT.